This T cell receptor (beta chain) came from a study of T cells in Graves' hyperthyroidism and ophthalmopathy. Study-level findings and limits: Blood also carried most thyroid clonotypes expanded above 0.001.

With respect to this clonotype: Its antigen is undetermined.

What was amplified from RNA transcripts were TCR beta CDR3 regions. RT-PCR in the first round (using the HTBI primer set) targeted the TCR CDR3. Using its own MiXCR run on the multiplex PCR reads, TCRdb lists one record per CDR3 protein. Seen here are some 500,000 distinct CDR3 sequences, roughly a quarter observed once, and the top ten hold approximately 11%. V trimming: 2 bases; J trimming: 8 bases; junction bases outside the gene matches: 10. Germline CDR1 MNHEY, CDR2 SVGAGI. The CDR3 is 16 amino acids. Material for sequencing was blood. The chain recombines TRBV6-5 with TRBJ1-2; 11 bases line up with TRBD1. This TCR was recovered from a woman aged 30 to 39 with Graves' ophthalmopathy. CDR3 DNA sequence: TGTGCCAGCAGTTACGGGTTTGGGACAGGGGGAGGAGGCTACACCTTC. Translating it yields CASSYGFGTGGGGYTF.